This is a list of T cell receptor beta chains from one sample in a study. TCRdb recomputed calls from the 5' RACE reads with MiXCR, one row per CDR3 protein. The sample records about 60,000 distinct CDR3 sequences, almost 30% being singletons. Material: tumor-infiltrating naive CD4+ T cells sorted from the breast tumor. The receptors come from a female donor with breast cancer. CDR3s include the opening cysteine and the closing phenylalanine or tryptophan. D genes are given only for firm matches. Expanded clones are given a class, and other clones once, few, many or no size at all.

v_gene	d_gene	j_gene	abundance	CDR3aa	CDR3nt
TRBV5-1	-	TRBJ2-2	few	CASSQNSYTGELFF	TGCGCCAGCAGCCAAAACAGCTACACCGGGGAGCTGTTTTTT
TRBV20-1	TRBD2	TRBJ2-5	-	CSARLGLAVQTQYF	TGCAGTGCTAGATTGGGACTAGCGGTCCAGACCCAGTACTTC
TRBV5-1	-	TRBJ1-1	-	CASSPGGHMNTEAFF	TGCGCCAGCAGCCCTGGGGGTCATATGAACACTGAAGCTTTCTTT
TRBV5-6	TRBD1	TRBJ2-1	-	CASSLPRGNEQFF	TGTGCCAGCAGCTTGCCCAGGGGGAATGAGCAGTTCTTC
TRBV4-2	-	TRBJ1-1	few	CASSRSPGDDTEAFF	TGTGCCAGCAGCCGCTCCCCTGGGGACGACACTGAAGCTTTCTTT
TRBV20-1	-	TRBJ2-3	-	CSASKGRVRSDTQYF	TGCAGTGCTAGCAAGGGCAGGGTGAGGTCAGATACGCAGTATTTT
TRBV5-1	-	TRBJ2-2	many	CASSLGGISGELFF	TGCGCCAGCAGCCTGGGGGGAATTAGCGGGGAGCTGTTTTTT
TRBV6-1	-	TRBJ2-3	-	CASSVRAGTSTDTQYF	TGTGCCAGCAGTGTCAGGGCGGGAACTAGCACAGATACGCAGTATTTT
TRBV6-1	TRBD1	TRBJ2-7	-	CASSARQGVAYEQYF	TGTGCCAGCAGTGCTCGACAGGGAGTCGCCTACGAGCAGTACTTC
TRBV20-1	-	TRBJ1-5	many	CSALQNQPQHF	TGCAGTGCTCTCCAGAATCAGCCCCAGCATTTT
TRBV7-8	TRBD1	TRBJ2-7	few	CASSPSGGDRGREQYF	TGTGCCAGCAGCCCCTCCGGCGGGGACAGGGGGCGTGAGCAGTACTTC
TRBV12-3/TRBV12-4	TRBD1	TRBJ2-1	-	CASSLETGLEQFF	TGTGCCAGCAGTTTAGAGACAGGGCTTGAGCAGTTCTTC
TRBV4-2	-	TRBJ2-2	few	CASSQDGSGGTGELFF	TGTGCCAGCAGCCAAGATGGTTCAGGGGGGACCGGGGAGCTGTTTTTT
TRBV15	-	TRBJ2-3	-	CASSHGGFADTQYF	TGTGCCTCCAGTCACGGGGGTTTTGCAGATACGCAGTATTTT
TRBV6-5	-	TRBJ2-5	few	CASSYYPWETQYF	TGTGCCAGCAGTTATTACCCCTGGGAGACCCAGTACTTC
TRBV4-3	TRBD1	TRBJ1-1	-	CASSQKGQGDGAFF	TGCGCCAGCAGCCAGAAAGGACAGGGAGACGGGGCTTTCTTT
TRBV3-1	TRBD2	TRBJ2-1	-	CASSQDGSGTSVQFF	TGTGCCAGCAGCCAAGACGGTAGCGGGACATCCGTGCAGTTCTTC
TRBV20-1	-	TRBJ1-3	-	CSARDHRGGGNTIYF	TGCAGTGCTAGAGATCATCGGGGCGGTGGAAACACCATATATTTT
TRBV20-1	TRBD2	TRBJ2-1	many	CSATSGIYNEQFF	TGCAGTGCTACTAGCGGGATATACAATGAGCAGTTCTTC
TRBV5-1	-	TRBJ2-5	-	CASTDLRGLQETQYF	TGCGCCAGCACGGACCTTCGGGGGCTTCAAGAGACCCAGTACTTC
TRBV12-3/TRBV12-4	TRBD2	TRBJ2-1	-	CASSSRTSRSNEQFF	TGTGCCAGCAGTTCGAGGACTAGTCGCTCGAATGAGCAGTTCTTC
TRBV18	-	TRBJ2-1	-	CASSPSPIVNEQFF	TGTGCCAGCTCACCATCTCCGATAGTGAATGAGCAGTTCTTC
TRBV12-3/TRBV12-4	-	TRBJ2-7	-	CASSLDTGARYEQYF	TGTGCCAGCAGTTTAGATACCGGGGCCCGTTACGAGCAGTACTTC
TRBV4-2	-	TRBJ1-3	many	CASSQDRSSGNTIYF	TGTGCCAGCAGCCAAGATAGATCCTCTGGAAACACCATATATTTT
TRBV6-5	-	TRBJ1-2	few	CASSPKSGVYGYTF	TGTGCCAGCAGCCCTAAGTCGGGGGTTTATGGCTACACCTTC
TRBV5-1	-	TRBJ2-5	few	CASSANRVGKETQYF	TGCGCCAGCAGCGCCAACAGGGTGGGGAAGGAGACCCAGTACTTC